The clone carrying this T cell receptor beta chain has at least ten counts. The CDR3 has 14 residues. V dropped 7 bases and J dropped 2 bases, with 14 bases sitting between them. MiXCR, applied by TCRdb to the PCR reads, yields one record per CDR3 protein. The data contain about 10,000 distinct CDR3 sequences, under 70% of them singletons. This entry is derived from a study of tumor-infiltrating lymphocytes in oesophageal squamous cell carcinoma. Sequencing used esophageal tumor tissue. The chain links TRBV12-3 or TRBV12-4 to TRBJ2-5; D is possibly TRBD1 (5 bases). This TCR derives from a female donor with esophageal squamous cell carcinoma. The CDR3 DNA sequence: TGTGCCAGCACAGGGTCCTCAGATCAAGAGACCCAGTACTTC. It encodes CASTGSSDQETQYF.